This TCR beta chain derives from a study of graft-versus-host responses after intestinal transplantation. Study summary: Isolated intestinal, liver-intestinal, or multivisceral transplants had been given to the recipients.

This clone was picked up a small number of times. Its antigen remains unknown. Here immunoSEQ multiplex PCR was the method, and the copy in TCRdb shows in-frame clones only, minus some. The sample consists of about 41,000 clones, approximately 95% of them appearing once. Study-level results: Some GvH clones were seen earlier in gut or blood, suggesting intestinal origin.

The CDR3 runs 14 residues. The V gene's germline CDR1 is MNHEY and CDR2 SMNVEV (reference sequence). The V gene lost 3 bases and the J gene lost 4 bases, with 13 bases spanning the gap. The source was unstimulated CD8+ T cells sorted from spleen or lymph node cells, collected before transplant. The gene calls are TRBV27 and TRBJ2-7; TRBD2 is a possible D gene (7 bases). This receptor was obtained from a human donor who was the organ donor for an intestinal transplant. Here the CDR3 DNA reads TGTGCCAGCAGTTTGGCGGGGGCCTTTTACGAGCAGTACTTC. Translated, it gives CASSLAGAFYEQYF.